Each of the 8 T cell receptor beta chains below was sequenced from the same sample in a study of blood T cell repertoires in COVID-19 (dated by TCRdb to 2019 to 2021). Libraries came from the immunoSEQ multiplex PCR assay. TCRdb provides this immuneACCESS table in a form limited to in-frame rearrangements. Some clones are lacking; in checked studies, under half of them reflect an unresolved V gene, and why the rest are absent is not known. The sample table holds some 350,000 clones, of which around 90% were seen once. Around 3% of the sample rests with the top ten. The sequenced material came from peripheral blood. The source of these receptors is a woman younger than 45 with COVID-19, enrolled during active disease.

The CDR3 coding sequence is TGTGCCAGCAGCCAAGCCCGAGGGGCCGGGGGTGAAAAACTGTTTTTT. Protein product: CASSQARGAGGEKLFF. The genes are TRBV3-1 (or the pseudogene TRBV3-2) and TRBJ1-4; possibly TRBD1 for D (5 bases). The germline V gene encodes CDR1 LGHDT and CDR2 YNNKEL (reference sequence). V was pared by 1 base and J by 7 bases, with 16 bases between. The CDR3 is made up of 16 amino acids.

This chain joins TRBV6-2 or TRBV6-3 and TRBJ2-7; tentatively, D is TRBD1 (5 bases). Trimming cost V 4 bases and J 6 bases, with 19 bases left between them. The CDR3 length is 15 residues. The germline gives CDR1 MNHEY, CDR2 SVGEGT. The CDR3 DNA follows: TGTGCCAGCAGTTTCTCGGACATATCGGCCCCCGAGCAGTACTTC. This sequence encodes CASSFSDISAPEQYF.

V usage is TRBV27 and J usage is TRBJ2-7; no clear D. CDR1 and CDR2 (germline): MNHEY, SMNVEV (reference sequence). Trimming cost V 3 bases and J 6 bases, with 12 bases left between them. CDR3 length equals 13 residues. The CDR3 nucleotides are TGTGCCAGCAGTTTGTCGAGAGGTGTCGAGCAGTACTTC. It yields the protein CASSLSRGVEQYF.

This rearrangement joins TRBV10-2 to TRBJ2-3; D is unclear. In germline, CDR1 is WSHSY, CDR2 SAAADI. Trimming took 4 bases from V and 4 from J, leaving 15 bases between them. The CDR3 loop spans 15 amino acids. In DNA form, the CDR3 reads TGCGCCAGCAGTGGATCGGGTGGTGGTCCAGATACGCAGTATTTT. Protein sequence: CASSGSGGGPDTQYF.

The chain carries TRBV6-6 and TRBJ2-7, with 7 bases aligning to TRBD2. The V gene end was trimmed by 6 bases and the J gene end by 0 bases; junction bases not matched to a gene: 2. The CDR3 has 13 amino acids. Germline loops: CDR1 MNHNY, CDR2 SVGAGI (reference sequence). CDR3 sequence reads: CASSPGGSYEQYF. For the CDR3, the DNA is TGTGCCAGCAGCCCGGGGGGCTCCTACGAGCAGTACTTC.

The J gene is TRBJ1-5, the V gene TRBV19; the D gene is possibly TRBD1 (6 bases). The CDR3 runs 15 residues. Per germline, CDR1 LNHDA and CDR2 SQIVND (reference sequence). The V end lost 7 bases, the J end lost 5 bases, and 18 bases lay between the germline ends. CDR3 nucleotides: TGTGCCAGTAATAGAAACGCCGGGACATATCAGCCCCAGCATTTT. Translated, it gives CASNRNAGTYQPQHF.

V usage is TRBV18 and J usage is TRBJ1-1; the D gene is possibly TRBD1 (5 bases). This CDR3 region has 13 residues. Germline V gene lookup returns CDR1 KGHSH and CDR2 LQKENI. Trimming pared 3 bases from V and 8 bases from J, leaving 13 bases between. In DNA, the CDR3 is TGTGCCAGCTCACCCATGACAGAATCCGAAGCTTTCTTT. Amino acid sequence: CASSPMTESEAFF. Based on the CDR3 plus reference TRBV18 and TRBJ1-1, the full variable domain is NAGVMQNPRHLVRRRGQEARLRCSPMKGHSHVYWYRQLPEEGLKFMVYLQKENIIDESGMPKERFSAEFPKEGPSILRIQQVVRGDSAAYFCASSPMTESEAFFGQGTRLTVV.

This clone was observed a single time. V and J are TRBV4-1 and TRBJ1-2; D remains ambiguous. V was clipped by 1 base and J by 4 bases, with 16 bases between them. This CDR3 is built from 16 residues. Germline V gene sequence: CDR1 MGHRA, CDR2 YSYEKL. The CDR3 loop is CASSQGFSSLSYGYTF. The CDR3, as DNA: TGCGCCAGCAGCCAAGGGTTCTCCAGTCTGTCCTATGGCTACACCTTC.